This TCR beta chain was sequenced in a study of blood T cell repertoires in COVID-19. Study as a whole: There were acute and convalescent COVID-19 samples, and they came from the United States, Italy and Spain. Sources were T cells, B-cell-depleted T cells, or PBMCs; the material itself was cDNA or gDNA.

Clones were sequenced by immunoSEQ multiplex PCR, and TCRdb holds only the in-frame ones, with some missing. The repertoire holds 140,000 to 150,000 clones, with 85% as singletons. The CDR3 is made up of 13 amino acids. V trimming: 2 bases; J trimming: 6 bases; junction bases outside the gene matches: 0. The germline V gene has CDR1 SGHTA and CDR2 FQGTGA. Sequenced sample: peripheral blood. The TCR was taken from a human donor with acute or convalescent COVID-19. The donor label of this sample is uncertain. This rearrangement joins TRBV7-3 to TRBJ2-2; TRBD2 matches 7 bases. The chain's CDR3 is CASSLAGAGELFF. Written as DNA, the CDR3 is TGTGCCAGCAGCTTAGCGGGGGCCGGGGAGCTGTTTTTT.